The sequence of this TCR beta chain was determined in a study of T cells in localized non-small cell lung cancer. General observations from the study: Clonality of T cells reached its maximum in uninvolved adjacent lung, surpassing tumor. Tumor samples were not multi-region, leaving intratumor heterogeneity unexcluded. The study linked higher blood T cell density to longer overall survival.

The repertoire was sequenced with immunoSEQ multiplex PCR; TCRdb's copy has only in-frame clones and lacks some. This sample has 130,000 or so clones, with roughly 90% found just once. Trimming stripped 0 bases from V and 0 bases from J, with 2 bases between. Germline V gene sequence: CDR1 KGHSH, CDR2 LQKENI. The CDR3 loop spans 14 amino acids. Worth noting for this clone: Its antigen is currently unknown.

The starting material was peripheral blood, obtained before any cancer treatment. This sequence originates from a female donor over 55 with stage I lung adenocarcinoma. The chain recombines TRBV18 with TRBJ1-4; no definite D call. CDR3 protein: CASSPPSTNEKLFF. The DNA for the CDR3 is TGTGCCAGCTCACCACCTTCAACTAATGAAAAACTGTTTTTT.